This paragraph reports one T cell receptor (beta chain). Its antigen is unknown. This specimen comes from a study of CD8+ T cells in alopecia areata. Study-level points and caveats: It was observed that many expanded lesional clones persisted in scalp and blood during tofacitinib.

Described treatment: oral pan-JAK inhibitor, 5-10 mg twice daily. From PBMCs, CD4+ and CD8+ T cells were sorted. Once RNA had been extracted, it was reverse transcribed into cDNA to act as the sequencing template. Produced via immunoSEQ multiplex PCR; TCRdb's table is partial and in-frame only. The repertoire holds roughly 250,000 clones, with 60% as singletons. Per the germline V gene, CDR1 is SQVTM and CDR2 is ANQGSEA. The CDR3 totals 14 residues. The V gene lost 4 bases and the J gene lost 3 bases, with 13 bases spanning the gap. The input for sequencing was CD4+ T cells sorted from blood, taken around week 54, from a patient treated with tofacitinib. The receptor's source is a human donor with alopecia areata. The chain joins TRBV29-1 to TRBJ2-1, with unresolved D. The CDR3 region is CSVGESQNYNEQFF. The CDR3 DNA reads as TGCAGCGTTGGTGAGTCACAAAACTACAATGAGCAGTTCTTC.